The rows below give T cell receptor beta chains drawn from one sample of a study of neoadjuvant anti-PD-1 for oral cavity cancer. Assay: immunoSEQ multiplex PCR; the TCRdb copy retains only in-frame clones and omits some. Of about 9,800 clones in the sample, roughly two thirds were seen once. Sample: PBMCs, taken after nivolumab (anti-PD-1) treatment. These receptors all come from a person aged 40 to 85 with oral cavity squamous cell carcinoma. Each CDR3 is given with its conserved first and last residue. D genes are given only for firm matches. For some rows the clone size is stated as once, few or many, or as a class when expanded; others skip it.

DNA: TGCAGCGCACAGGGGTGGGACACCGGGGAGCTGTTTTTT; CDR3: CSAQGWDTGELFF; size: .; V: TRBV29-1; J: TRBJ2-2; D: TRBD1
DNA: TGTGCCAGCAGCTTAGTCGCAGGGGTGGGCACTGAAGCTTTCTTT; CDR3: CASSLVAGVGTEAFF; size: .; V: TRBV11-2; J: TRBJ1-1; D: .
DNA: TGTGCCACCAGCAGAGACCAGGGGGAGGCAGCTTTCTTT; CDR3: CATSRDQGEAAFF; size: .; V: TRBV15; J: TRBJ1-1; D: TRBD1
DNA: TGTGCCAGCAGTCAGGGCGGCGGGAACTATGGCTACACCTTC; CDR3: CASSQGGGNYGYTF; size: .; V: TRBV6-6; J: TRBJ1-2; D: .
DNA: TGTGCCAGCAGCTTAGGCGGCGGGGGAGCGTACGAGCAGTACTTC; CDR3: CASSLGGGGAYEQYF; size: .; V: TRBV7-8; J: TRBJ2-7; D: TRBD2
DNA: TGTGCCAGCAGTCTCGTAAGCAATCAGCCCCAGCATTTT; CDR3: CASSLVSNQPQHF; size: .; V: TRBV28; J: TRBJ1-5; D: .
DNA: TGTGCCAGCGCACAAACAGGGGGCAGTAATGAAAAACTGTTTTTT; CDR3: CASAQTGGSNEKLFF; size: once; V: TRBV5-4; J: TRBJ1-4; D: TRBD1
DNA: TGTGCCAGCAGGAGGAGAGGGGTTGGAGGCTACACCTTC; CDR3: CASRRRGVGGYTF; size: once; V: TRBV5-6; J: TRBJ1-2; D: .
DNA: TGTGCCAGCGGAACCCGGGACATCAAACCCGAGCAGTACTTC; CDR3: CASGTRDIKPEQYF; size: .; V: TRBV28; J: TRBJ2-7; D: .
DNA: TGTGCCAGCAGTTACTCGGAAAGTTTTTCCTACGAGCAGTACTTC; CDR3: CASSYSESFSYEQYF; size: .; V: TRBV6-5; J: TRBJ2-7; D: .
DNA: TGTGCTAGTGGTTTCAACTCCTACGAGCAGTACTTC; CDR3: CASGFNSYEQYF; size: .; V: TRBV12-5; J: TRBJ2-7; D: .
DNA: TGTGCCAGTTCGACAGGGGGCCTCAATCAGCCCCAGCATTTT; CDR3: CASSTGGLNQPQHF; size: .; V: TRBV2; J: TRBJ1-5; D: TRBD1
DNA: TGTGCCAGCAGCCAAGATAGGGCTAGCAAGGGGAATGAGCAGTTCTTC; CDR3: CASSQDRASKGNEQFF; size: .; V: TRBV4-2; J: TRBJ2-1; D: .
DNA: TGTGCCAGCAGTCCAGGTCCGGGACAGTCAAATGAAAAACTGTTTTTT; CDR3: CASSPGPGQSNEKLFF; size: few; V: TRBV27; J: TRBJ1-4; D: TRBD1
DNA: TGTGCCAGCAGTTTATCCACGGGCGCTCGGGGTTCACCCCTCCACTTT; CDR3: CASSLSTGARGSPLHF; size: few; V: TRBV27; J: TRBJ1-6; D: .
DNA: TGTGCCAGCAGCTCCCGGGCGAGAGAAGCTTTCTTT; CDR3: CASSSRAREAFF; size: .; V: TRBV11-2; J: TRBJ1-1; D: .
DNA: TGCGCCAGCAGCAACGCTGGTTTCGACTCACCCCTCCACTTT; CDR3: CASSNAGFDSPLHF; size: .; V: TRBV5-1; J: TRBJ1-6; D: .
DNA: TGTGCCAGCAGCCGGACAGGGGGTAAGAGCAATCAGCCCCAGCATTTT; CDR3: CASSRTGGKSNQPQHF; size: once; V: TRBV5-6; J: TRBJ1-5; D: TRBD1
DNA: TGTGCCACCAGCAGAGATGTAGTACTAGCCAAAAACATTCAGTACTTC; CDR3: CATSRDVVLAKNIQYF; size: .; V: TRBV15; J: TRBJ2-4; D: .
DNA: TGTGCCAGCAGTTTTCGGACAGGGGTAGGTTCACCCCTCCACTTT; CDR3: CASSFRTGVGSPLHF; size: few; V: TRBV27; J: TRBJ1-6; D: TRBD1
DNA: TGTGCCAGCAGCTTAGGGGGCGGGAGGGTGTACAATGAGCAGTTCTTC; CDR3: CASSLGGGRVYNEQFF; size: .; V: TRBV7-2; J: TRBJ2-1; D: TRBD2
DNA: TGCGCCAGCAGCCCCGGGACAGGGGTTGTCTTCTACGAGCAGTACTTC; CDR3: CASSPGTGVVFYEQYF; size: .; V: TRBV5-1; J: TRBJ2-7; D: TRBD1
DNA: TGTGCCAGCAGCTTAGGAGGGCTTGGTTCACCCCTCCACTTT; CDR3: CASSLGGLGSPLHF; size: .; V: TRBV7-6; J: TRBJ1-6; D: .
DNA: TGCGCCAGCAGCTTGGATGCGGGGTCCCCCTCTGGAAACACCATATATTTT; CDR3: CASSLDAGSPSGNTIYF; size: .; V: TRBV5-1; J: TRBJ1-3; D: .
DNA: TGTGCCAGCAGTGAAGGCGCGGATAGCTCCTACAATGAGCAGTTCTTC; CDR3: CASSEGADSSYNEQFF; size: few; V: TRBV25-1; J: TRBJ2-1; D: .
DNA: TGTGCCAGCAGCCAAGTCGCATCCACCTTAAGCTCTGGGGCCAACGTCCTGACTTTC; CDR3: CASSQVASTLSSGANVLTF; size: few; V: TRBV14; J: TRBJ2-6; D: .
DNA: TGTGCCAGCAGTGAAGCAGCGACAGGTCAGGAGGAGCAGTACTTC; CDR3: CASSEAATGQEEQYF; size: .; V: TRBV6-1; J: TRBJ2-7; D: .
DNA: TGTGCCAGTAGCTTCACCGGCCGGGCCCTTAGGGGAGATACGCAGTATTTT; CDR3: CASSFTGRALRGDTQYF; size: .; V: TRBV19; J: TRBJ2-3; D: .
DNA: TGTGCCACCAGCAGAGGAGGCCAGTACTTC; CDR3: CATSRGGQYF; size: .; V: TRBV15; J: TRBJ2-5; D: .
DNA: TGTGCCAGCAAAACATTTCCCGGGACAGCTCAACTCTCCTCCTACGAGCAGTACTTC; CDR3: CASKTFPGTAQLSSYEQYF; size: .; V: TRBV28; J: TRBJ2-7; D: TRBD1
DNA: TGTGCCAGCAGATTACTAGCGCAAGCCGGAACCGGGGAGCTGTTTTTT; CDR3: CASRLLAQAGTGELFF; size: .; V: TRBV7-8; J: TRBJ2-2; D: TRBD2
DNA: TGTGCCAGCAGTTCCCCGGCGGGATCACAAGGGGATACGCAGTATTTT; CDR3: CASSSPAGSQGDTQYF; size: .; V: TRBV27; J: TRBJ2-3; D: .
DNA: TGTGCCAGCAGCTTACTGAACACTGAAGCTTTCTTT; CDR3: CASSLLNTEAFF; size: .; V: TRBV7-9; J: TRBJ1-1; D: .
DNA: TGTGCCATCAGTGAGTCAGGTCCCGCCTCCTACGAGCAGTACTTC; CDR3: CAISESGPASYEQYF; size: few; V: TRBV10-3; J: TRBJ2-7; D: .
DNA: TGTGCCAGCAGCCCCTTCGAGAGCTCTGGAAACACCATATATTTT; CDR3: CASSPFESSGNTIYF; size: .; V: TRBV9; J: TRBJ1-3; D: .
DNA: TGTGCTAGCAGCTTAGGGGGCGCCGACACCGGGGAGCTGTTTTTT; CDR3: CASSLGGADTGELFF; size: .; V: TRBV7-7; J: TRBJ2-2; D: TRBD1
DNA: TGTGCCAGCAGTACACCCCAAGACATACCCTACGAGCAGTACTTC; CDR3: CASSTPQDIPYEQYF; size: .; V: TRBV6-1; J: TRBJ2-7; D: .
DNA: TGTGCCAGCAGTTTATCAGGGGGTATGACCGGGGAGCTGTTTTTT; CDR3: CASSLSGGMTGELFF; size: .; V: TRBV27; J: TRBJ2-2; D: .
DNA: TGTGCCAGCAGCCCCCAAAGGCTAGCGGGGCACAATGAGCAGTTCTTC; CDR3: CASSPQRLAGHNEQFF; size: .; V: TRBV7-2; J: TRBJ2-1; D: TRBD2
DNA: TGTGCCAGCAGCTATCGTAGCACAGATACGCAGTATTTT; CDR3: CASSYRSTDTQYF; size: .; V: TRBV5-5; J: TRBJ2-3; D: .
DNA: TGTGCCAGCAGAATAGGGGGGGTTGAGGGGAGGACTGAAGCTTTCTTT; CDR3: CASRIGGVEGRTEAFF; size: .; V: TRBV28; J: TRBJ1-1; D: .
DNA: TGTGCCAGCACCTCTCCCGGGACTTCCTACGAGCAGTACTTC; CDR3: CASTSPGTSYEQYF; size: few; V: TRBV6-6; J: TRBJ2-7; D: .
DNA: TGTGCCAGCAGCTTAGGTGGAGCTGGGGCCAACGTCCTGACTTTC; CDR3: CASSLGGAGANVLTF; size: few; V: TRBV7-9; J: TRBJ2-6; D: .
DNA: TGTGCCAGCAGCTCTAGCCAGCTAGCGGGGGGGCTCTACAATGAGCAGTTCTTC; CDR3: CASSSSQLAGGLYNEQFF; size: .; V: TRBV7-2; J: TRBJ2-1; D: TRBD2
DNA: TGTGCCAGTAGTTCAAAATTTGAAAAACTGTTTTTT; CDR3: CASSSKFEKLFF; size: .; V: TRBV19; J: TRBJ1-4; D: .
DNA: TGTGCCAGCAGCCTGAATGCGGGACTCTACAATGAGCAGTTCTTC; CDR3: CASSLNAGLYNEQFF; size: .; V: TRBV5-4; J: TRBJ2-1; D: .
DNA: TGTGCCTGGTCACTCGGACAGGCGAACACTGAAGCTTTCTTT; CDR3: CAWSLGQANTEAFF; size: few; V: TRBV30; J: TRBJ1-1; D: TRBD1
DNA: TGTGCCAGCAGCTCTCAGGGTGGCAACACTGAAGCTTTCTTT; CDR3: CASSSQGGNTEAFF; size: .; V: TRBV7-8; J: TRBJ1-1; D: .
DNA: TGTGCCAGCAGCCAGGTCGACCTTGGGTTTCGCACTGAAGCTTTCTTT; CDR3: CASSQVDLGFRTEAFF; size: .; V: TRBV4-1; J: TRBJ1-1; D: .
DNA: TGTGCCAGCAGTGAAATGTACGAGCAGTACTTC; CDR3: CASSEMYEQYF; size: .; V: TRBV6-1; J: TRBJ2-7; D: .
DNA: TGTGCCTGGAGACCGGTTGGCCCTAACTATGGCTACACCTTC; CDR3: CAWRPVGPNYGYTF; size: few; V: TRBV30; J: TRBJ1-2; D: .
DNA: TGTGCCAGCAGTCCCACCAGAACGGAGCTGTTTTTT; CDR3: CASSPTRTELFF; size: .; V: TRBV6-5; J: TRBJ2-2; D: .
DNA: TGTGCCAGCAGCTCCGAGCGGCAAGAGACCCAGTACTTC; CDR3: CASSSERQETQYF; size: .; V: TRBV5-4; J: TRBJ2-5; D: .
DNA: TGTGCCACCGTCGGGGGGGAAGGGTCTGGGGCCAACGTCCTGACTTTC; CDR3: CATVGGEGSGANVLTF; size: .; V: TRBV28; J: TRBJ2-6; D: TRBD2
DNA: TGTGCCAGCAGCGTAGCGAGCGGAGACAATGAGCAGTTCTTC; CDR3: CASSVASGDNEQFF; size: .; V: TRBV9; J: TRBJ2-1; D: .
DNA: TGCGCCAGCAGTTTCAACCCGACAGGGACCGAGCAGTACTTC; CDR3: CASSFNPTGTEQYF; size: few; V: TRBV10-1; J: TRBJ2-7; D: TRBD1
DNA: TGTGCCATCAGTGATCATAGAAGGGGGGCTGAAGCTTTCTTT; CDR3: CAISDHRRGAEAFF; size: once; V: TRBV10-3; J: TRBJ1-1; D: .
DNA: TGTGCCAGCAGGGCCCCCGGGGAGAGGGCCGGCGAGCAGTACTTC; CDR3: CASRAPGERAGEQYF; size: .; V: TRBV25-1; J: TRBJ2-7; D: .